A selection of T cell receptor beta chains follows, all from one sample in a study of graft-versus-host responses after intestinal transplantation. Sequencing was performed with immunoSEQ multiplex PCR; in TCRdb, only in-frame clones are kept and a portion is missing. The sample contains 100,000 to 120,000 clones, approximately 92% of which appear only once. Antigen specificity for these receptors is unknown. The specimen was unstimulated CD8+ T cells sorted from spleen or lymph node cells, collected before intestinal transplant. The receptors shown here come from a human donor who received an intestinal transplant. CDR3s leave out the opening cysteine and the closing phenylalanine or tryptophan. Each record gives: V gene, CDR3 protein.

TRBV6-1,ASSEASGYEQY
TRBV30,AWSTGLAGNEQY
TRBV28,ASRDPRETQQF
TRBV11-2,ASSLGDSGANVLT
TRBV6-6,ASSEGSQGDEQY
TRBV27,ASSPGPWEADTQY
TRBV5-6,ASSTWTGTTDTQY
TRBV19,ASSFSSTPVNEQF
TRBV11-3,ASSPRDRPYEQY
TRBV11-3,ASSLTGFYGELF
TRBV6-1,ASSIFRDYEQY
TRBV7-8,ASRWTSGSTDTQY
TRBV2,ASRATGDTEAF
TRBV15,ATSRTQGAEETQY
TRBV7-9,ASSQDSYEQY
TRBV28,ASRDIRRGLNTIY
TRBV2,ASTTERGNTEAF
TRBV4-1,ASSPGGDLGQPQH
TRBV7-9,ASRGTGTSGPNEQF
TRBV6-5,ASSYSRGIEQY
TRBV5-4,ASSLTGGYEQY
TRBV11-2,ASSLRVAGLDTQY
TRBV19,ASTGGNTEAF
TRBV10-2,ATVALAPVRRTQY
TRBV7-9,ASSLNPTNEKLF
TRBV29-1,STWGGADTQY
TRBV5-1,ASSPPGTGGHEQY